This entry is about one TCR beta chain. These data are taken from a study of T-cell reconstitution after alpha-beta-depleted transplantation in children. From germline, CDR1 is SQVTM and CDR2 ANQGSEA. The CDR3 totals 14 residues. The ends lost 7 bases at V and 1 base at J; junction bases unmatched: 9. Unique molecular identifiers featured in how the TCRbeta library was prepared. TCRdb ran MiXCR on the PCR reads and lists one entry per CDR3 protein. The sample lists approximately 1,000,000 distinct CDR3 sequences, 25% to 30% occurring once. Sequenced here: PBMCs, mostly from graft donor cells, sampled 360 days after TCRalphabeta/CD19-depleted stem cell transplant. The sequence came from a boy younger than two who had a stem cell transplant for SCID, so the T cells may come from the graft donor. V gene TRBV29-1 combines with J gene TRBJ1-1, with 7 bases matching TRBD1. CDR3 nucleotide sequence: TGCAGCGCCTCCGGGACAGAGGGGAACACTGAAGCTTTCTTT. Translating it yields CSASGTEGNTEAFF.